Listed below are T cell receptor beta chains from one sample, sequenced in a study of T cell responses to AZD1222 COVID-19 vaccine. Using immunoSEQ multiplex PCR, the repertoire was profiled, and TCRdb retains in-frame clones only, with some absent. The sample gives about 140,000 clones, around 84% of which show up once; over 4% is in the top ten. Sequenced here: peripheral blood, sampled on day 0 of AZD1222 vaccination. These receptors were collected from an adult in good health. Each CDR3 is given with its conserved first and last residue. Fields, in order: V gene, J gene, CDR3 protein.

>TRBV11-2|TRBJ2-5
CASSLRGAWETQYF
>TRBV28|TRBJ2-7
CASSPGGTISYEQYF
>TRBV6-4|TRBJ1-2
CARERGLSYGYTF
>TRBV3-1/TRBV3-2|TRBJ1-6
CASSQVIPGQVSSYNSPLHF
>TRBV11-2|TRBJ1-3
CASSTRQGFGSGNTIYF
>TRBV14|TRBJ2-3
CASSPIGSPVDTQYF
>TRBV25-1|TRBJ1-1
CASSRIGTGALNTEAFF
>TRBV28|TRBJ1-2
CASSRLGTADYGYTF
>TRBV29-1|TRBJ2-5
CSIVEGSVTQYF
>TRBV24-1|TRBJ1-5
CATSELTGFGNQPQHF
>TRBV18|TRBJ2-3
CASSPTDTQYF
>TRBV10-3|TRBJ2-1
CAISAKDSIINNEQFF
>TRBV19|TRBJ1-1
CASSMARMNTEAFF
>TRBV3-1/TRBV3-2|TRBJ1-4
CASSQDWQGEKLFF
>TRBV29-1|TRBJ1-1
CSVEGQGDEAFF
>TRBV11-3|TRBJ1-1
CASSPGGGNTEAFF
>TRBV2|TRBJ1-1
CASSTQQLPNTEAFF
>TRBV7-3|TRBJ2-7
CASSPGGVPYEQYF
>TRBV18|TRBJ1-2
CASSPRGTYGYTF
>TRBV28|TRBJ1-4
CASSLRTGAPEKLFF
>TRBV10-3|TRBJ1-5
CAIGNMGEGNQPQHF
>TRBV28|TRBJ1-4
CASSGTGTTNEKLFF
>TRBV7-9|TRBJ1-1
CASSPINGVNNEAFF
>TRBV5-4|TRBJ1-2
CASSFRDTPGGYTF
>TRBV5-8|TRBJ2-7
CASSWTGTAYEQYF
>TRBV28|TRBJ1-5
CAQGRGDGSNQPQHF
>TRBV4-2|TRBJ2-7
CASSQDIPYEQYF
>TRBV5-1|TRBJ1-6
CASSLGQGLDNSPLHF
>TRBV3-1/TRBV3-2|TRBJ1-6
CASSQDLRSSYNSPLHF
>TRBV6-6|TRBJ2-2
CASSAPTGESGELFF
>TRBV9|TRBJ1-5
CASSVDEGQPQHF
>TRBV28|TRBJ1-5
CASSLFRDSNQPQHF
>TRBV6-5|TRBJ2-1
CASSYLQQGNNEQFF
>TRBV10-3|TRBJ1-5
CASTPGSGQPQHF
>TRBV2|TRBJ1-2
CASSEASGLYGYTF
>TRBV21-1|TRBJ2-1
CASSNHWDRGANEQFF
>TRBV28|TRBJ1-2
CASSLETRGGYGYTF
>TRBV10-3|TRBJ1-6
CAISEGGVRSPLHF
>TRBV3-1/TRBV3-2|TRBJ2-7
CATSQGGNYEQYF
>TRBV28|TRBJ1-2
CASSHNYGYTF
>TRBV27|TRBJ1-1
CASSGRTEAFF
>TRBV19|TRBJ1-4
CASSKLYGGFNEKLFF
>TRBV2|TRBJ1-6
CASRHLTGIMNSPLHF
>TRBV19|TRBJ1-1
CASSIAVWGESEAFF
>TRBV5-1|TRBJ1-1
CASSLESRTEAFF
>TRBV5-1|TRBJ2-5
CASSLGTTAYGTQYF
>TRBV7-2|TRBJ1-6
CASSLDSGSSYNSPLHF